Below are 32 T cell receptor beta chains sequenced from a single sample in a study of Ad26.COV2.S vaccination and SARS-CoV-2 variants. Repertoires were generated with immunoSEQ multiplex PCR, while TCRdb's copy carries only in-frame clones and drops some. Here the sample spans about 680,000 clones, 89% being singletons. Documented treatment: some 20 received Ad26.COV2.S at low or high dose, single or two shots; 5 received placebo; per-sample allocation not given. Sampling was performed 63 days after the first vaccine or placebo injection. The sample here was peripheral blood, taken in a trial of Ad26.COV2.S vaccine versus placebo. Every receptor here comes from a person aged 18-60 years who received the Ad26.COV2.S COVID-19 vaccine or a placebo.

The V and J genes are TRBV10-3 and TRBJ2-5, with 9 nucleotides matching TRBD1. Germline trimming cut 11 bases from V and 0 bases from J; bases unmatched to any gene: 10. This CDR3 has 15 residues. Germline V gives CDR1 ENHRY, CDR2 SYGVKD. CDR3 region: CASGVTGGDQETQYF. The DNA for the CDR3 is TGTGCCTCCGGGGTGACAGGGGGGGACCAAGAGACCCAGTACTTC.

The V gene is TRBV7-9, the J gene TRBJ1-1; no clear D. Per the germline V gene, CDR1 is SEHNR and CDR2 is FQNEAQ (reference sequence). Trimming left V 5 bases short and J 6 bases short, with 16 bases between. This CDR3 is 14 amino acids long. CDR3 coding DNA: TGTGCCAGCAGCCGCACTCAGTCAGTGTCTGAAGCTTTCTTT. It yields the protein CASSRTQSVSEAFF.

This clone was seen a handful of times. An end of the junction does not agree with germline; a read error may underlie this. The rearrangement joins TRBV6-6 to TRBJ1-2, with D possibly matching TRBD1 (6 bases). The CDR3 runs 11 residues. Per the germline V gene, CDR1 is MNHNY and CDR2 is SVGAGI (reference sequence). The CDR3 DNA reads as TGTGCCAGCAGTGATACAGGGTCCCCAATCTTC. As protein: CASSDTGSPIF.

The chain uses TRBV4-3 and TRBJ1-2; D ambiguous. Trimming cost V 1 base and J 4 bases, with 13 bases left between them. Germline V gene lookup returns CDR1 LGHNA and CDR2 YSLEER. The length of the CDR3 is 15 residues. CDR3 coding DNA: TGCGCCAGCAGCCAAGTAGAGAGGGCTCTCTATGGCTACACCTTC. It is translated as CASSQVERALYGYTF.

CDR3: CASSPSGQGNQPQHF. CDR3 DNA sequence: TGTGCCAGCAGCCCAAGCGGACAGGGCAATCAGCCCCAGCATTTT. The rearrangement joins TRBV7-9 to TRBJ1-5, with TRBD1 matching over 7 bases. Germline-derived CDR1 and CDR2 are SEHNR and FQNEAQ (reference sequence). Trimming at V came to 5 bases and at J to 2 bases, leaving 6 bases not matched to a gene. This CDR3 contains 15 residues.

The chain employs TRBV7-6 and TRBJ2-6, with D possibly being TRBD1 (6 bases). The CDR3 contains 17 residues. Trimming pared 8 bases from V and 4 bases from J, leaving 21 bases between. The germline gives CDR1 SGHVS, CDR2 FNYEAQ. The DNA for the CDR3 is TGTGCCAGCTCAAGCAGGGGTCCCACTTCCGGGGCCAACGTCCTGACTTTC. Its translation is CASSSRGPTSGANVLTF.

The gene calls are TRBV7-8 and TRBJ2-7; TRBD1 matches 9 bases. The J segment lost 1 base and the V segment lost 5 bases, leaving 6 bases of the junction unmatched. This CDR3 region has 15 residues. Germline CDR1 and CDR2: SGHVS and FQNEAQ. The CDR3 loop reads CASSTRDRVSYEQYF. CDR3 DNA sequence: TGTGCCAGCAGCACCCGGGACAGGGTTTCCTACGAGCAGTACTTC.

The chain couples TRBV10-2 to TRBJ2-1; a weak D match, TRBD2 (6 bases). The CDR3 is 12 amino acids. CDR1 is WSHSY, CDR2 SAAADI, per germline. Trimming removed 8 bases from V and 4 bases from J, with 9 bases in between. CDR3 sequence (DNA): TGCGCCAGCGGGAGGCGGTACAATGAGCAGTTCTTC. Its protein product is CASGRRYNEQFF.

The chain couples TRBV27 to TRBJ2-3; no definite D call. Germline CDR1 reads MNHEY; CDR2 reads SMNVEV (reference sequence). V lost 0 bases and J 2 bases, leaving 15 bases between the germline ends. The CDR3 totals 17 residues. As DNA, the CDR3 is TGTGCCAGCAGTTTATCTCGCTCTCCTCGGCCCACAGATACGCAGTATTTT. This sequence encodes CASSLSRSPRPTDTQYF.

CDR3 nucleotides: TGTGCCAGCTCCCTAGGGGGGTTGGCCAAAAACATTCAGTACTTC. Translation gives CASSLGGLAKNIQYF. The V gene is TRBV6-1, the J gene TRBJ2-4; either TRBD1 or TRBD2 may fit D (6 bases each). V lost 8 bases to trimming and J lost 1 base, with 15 bases between them. The V gene's germline CDR1 is MNHNS and CDR2 SASEGT. The CDR3 is 15 residues long.

The chain uses TRBV20-1 and TRBJ2-4, with D unresolved. This CDR3 has 17 amino acids. Germline CDR1 reads DFQATT; CDR2 reads SNEGSKA (reference sequence). The V end lost 3 bases, the J end lost 0 bases, and 18 bases lay between the germline ends. The CDR3 sequence: CSASNFVVRLAKNIQYF. Here the CDR3 DNA reads TGCAGTGCTAGTAACTTCGTTGTTCGGTTAGCCAAAAACATTCAGTACTTC.

The chain joins TRBV27 to TRBJ1-2; the match to TRBD1 covers 7 bases. J lost 5 bases, V lost 5 bases, and 5 bases had no gene match. CDR1 MNHEY and CDR2 SMNVEV come from the germline V gene (reference sequence). The CDR3 loop spans 13 amino acids. CDR3 loop: CASSLTGIYGYTF. The CDR3, as DNA: TGTGCCAGCAGTCTGACAGGGATTTATGGCTACACCTTC.

This chain joins TRBV7-2 and TRBJ2-6; tentative D call: TRBD1 (6 bases). The V gene lost 2 bases and the J gene lost 0 bases, with 8 bases spanning the gap. CDR3 length: 16 amino acids. Germline loops: CDR1 SGHTA, CDR2 FQGNSA. The CDR3 here is CASSLRGSSGANVLTF. CDR3 DNA sequence: TGTGCCAGCAGCTTAAGGGGGAGCTCTGGGGCCAACGTCCTGACTTTC.

The chain carries TRBV19 and TRBJ2-3; D uncertain. V was shortened by 1 base and J by 5 bases, with 7 bases between the two germline ends. The germline V gene encodes CDR1 LNHDA and CDR2 SQIVND (reference sequence). The CDR3 is made up of 13 amino acids. The CDR3 region is CASSIVLVDTQYF. DNA of the CDR3: TGTGCCAGTAGTATAGTCCTAGTAGATACGCAGTATTTT.

Regarding this clone: At the DNA level, this CDR3 is encoded by other sequences in the same sample as well. The J gene is TRBJ2-7, the V gene TRBV6-5, with a weak D call TRBD2 (6 bases). CDR3 size: 15 residues. V was shortened by 0 bases and J by 0 bases, with 9 bases between the two germline ends. Germline V gene data show CDR1 as MNHEY and CDR2 as SVGAGI. The CDR3 sequence is CASSYSAGSSYEQYF. DNA for the CDR3: TGTGCCAGCAGTTACTCGGCGGGGAGCTCCTACGAGCAGTACTTC.

The J gene is TRBJ1-5, the V gene TRBV19, with D unresolved. CDR3 size: 12 residues. Deletions cut 3 bases from V and 7 bases from J, with 7 bases between. Per germline, CDR1 LNHDA and CDR2 SQIVND (reference sequence). The CDR3 loop is CASSIQRQPQHF. The DNA of the CDR3 is TGTGCCAGTAGTATTCAGCGGCAGCCCCAGCATTTT.

The V and J genes are TRBV10-3 and TRBJ2-3; D possibly corresponds to TRBD2 (5 bases). V was shortened by 8 bases and J by 3 bases, with 12 bases between the two germline ends. This CDR3 region has 13 residues. From germline, CDR1 is ENHRY and CDR2 SYGVKD. This CDR3 is CAIGTAETDTQYF. As DNA, the CDR3 is TGTGCCATCGGAACAGCGGAAACAGATACGCAGTATTTT.

The chain combines TRBV5-1 with TRBJ1-1, with 9 bases lining up with TRBD1. The CDR3 has 15 residues. The J segment lost 1 base and the V segment lost 6 bases, leaving 7 bases of the junction unmatched. Germline CDR1 SGHRS, CDR2 YFSETQ. This CDR3 is CASIGTGWGNTEAFF. DNA of the CDR3: TGCGCCAGCATCGGGACAGGGTGGGGGAACACTGAAGCTTTCTTT. Full variable domain (remainder filled in from reference TRBV5-1 and TRBJ1-1): KAGVTQTPRYLIKTRGQQVTLSCSPISGHRSVSWYQQTPGQGLQFLFEYFSETQRNKGNFPGRFSGRQFSNSRSEMNVSTLELGDSALYLCASIGTGWGNTEAFFGQGTRLTVV.

In DNA, the CDR3 is TGTGCCAGCAGGTCATTCTCCGAGCAGTACTTC. The encoded protein is CASRSFSEQYF. The rearrangement joins TRBV12-3 or TRBV12-4 to TRBJ2-7; D gene unclear. The ends were cut back, 6 bases at V and 6 bases at J, with 9 bases in the middle. The CDR3 covers 11 residues.

This clone was counted a single time. The chain links TRBV7-2 to TRBJ2-3, with TRBD2 as a possible D gene (5 bases). The V end was cut by 1 base, the J end by 0 bases, with 14 bases between. Looked up from germline, CDR1 is SGHTA and CDR2 is FQGNSA. The CDR3 consists of 17 residues. CDR3 amino acids: CASSLDAAGSSTDTQYF. The CDR3 DNA reads TGTGCCAGCAGCTTAGACGCGGCGGGTTCTAGCACAGATACGCAGTATTTT.

The rearrangement joins TRBV29-1 to TRBJ2-7; no firm D call. CDR3 size: 13 residues. Deletions cut 1 base from V and 6 bases from J, with 13 bases between. The germline CDR1 and CDR2 sequences are SQVTM and ANQGSEA. CDR3 in amino acids: CSVEATSRSEQYF. CDR3 nucleotide sequence: TGCAGCGTTGAAGCCACCTCACGGAGCGAGCAGTACTTC.

The CDR3 sequence is CASSTDTGGNQPQHF. CDR3 DNA sequence: TGTGCCAGCAGCACCGACACAGGGGGCAATCAGCCCCAGCATTTT. The chain joins TRBV11-2 to TRBJ1-5; 7 bases are a match to TRBD1. Unmatched junction bases numbered 6, after V lost 5 bases and J lost 2 bases. Germline CDR1 SGHAT, CDR2 FQNNGV. This CDR3 region has 15 residues.

This CDR3 is CASSLEGATRGYTF. CDR3 in DNA: TGCGCCAGCAGCTTAGAGGGGGCTACGCGGGGCTACACCTTC. V gene TRBV5-1 combines with J gene TRBJ1-2; 7 bases are a match to TRBD1. The CDR3 totals 14 residues. V was pared by 2 bases and J by 8 bases, with 9 bases of the junction left unmatched. Germline CDR1 reads SGHRS; CDR2 reads YFSETQ. Based on the CDR3 plus reference TRBV5-1 and TRBJ1-2, the full variable domain is KAGVTQTPRYLIKTRGQQVTLSCSPISGHRSVSWYQQTPGQGLQFLFEYFSETQRNKGNFPGRFSGRQFSNSRSEMNVSTLELGDSALYLCASSLEGATRGYTFGSGTRLTVV.

The chain's CDR3 is CASSKQGWTEAFF. The CDR3 bases are TGTGCCAGTAGTAAACAGGGGTGGACTGAAGCTTTCTTT. This chain joins TRBV19 and TRBJ1-1, with 7 bases that match TRBD1. This CDR3 contains 13 residues. Germline CDR1 is LNHDA and CDR2 is SQIVND (reference sequence). Losses at the gene ends were 4 bases for V and 5 bases for J; bases not matched to a gene: 4.

V usage is TRBV11-2 and J usage is TRBJ2-7, with 9 bases that match TRBD2. This CDR3 is 14 amino acids long. Germline trimming cut 5 bases from V and 2 bases from J; bases unmatched to any gene: 4. The germline V gene has CDR1 SGHAT and CDR2 FQNNGV. DNA of the CDR3: TGTGCCAGCAGCCCCGGCGGGAGGGCCTACGAGCAGTACTTC. Protein product: CASSPGGRAYEQYF.

The rearrangement uses TRBV7-2 and TRBJ2-3, with D perhaps TRBD2 (5 bases). Deletions cut 5 bases from V and 6 bases from J, with 18 bases between. There are 15 residues in the CDR3. Germline CDR1 is SGHTA and CDR2 is FQGNSA. As DNA, the CDR3 is TGTGCCAGCAGCCCCGGGCTAAGCGGTCCCGATACGCAGTATTTT. It is translated as CASSPGLSGPDTQYF.

The chain combines TRBV21-1 with TRBJ2-7; the tabulated D call, TRBD1, remains unverified against the DNA. TRBV21-1 is shown as a pseudogene. CDR3 length equals 19 residues. CDR3 nucleotides: TGTGCCAGCAGAATCACGGGGACAGGGCGGGAACCTTGGATCTACGAGCAGTACTTC. The encoded protein is CASRITGTGREPWIYEQYF.

This clone is a singleton in its sample. V and J are TRBV7-2 and TRBJ2-2, with 9 bases matching TRBD1. Unmatched junction bases numbered 3, after V lost 6 bases and J lost 1 base. Germline loops: CDR1 SGHTA, CDR2 FQGNSA. The CDR3 runs to 15 residues. The CDR3 sequence is CASSTGQGNTGELFF. The CDR3 region has the DNA TGTGCCAGCAGTACGGGACAGGGGAACACCGGGGAGCTGTTTTTT.

The chain combines TRBV7-8 with TRBJ2-7; a weak D match, TRBD1 (5 bases). The CDR3 has 19 residues. V lost 4 bases and J lost 1, with 26 bases in between. The germline V gene encodes CDR1 SGHVS and CDR2 FQNEAQ. The CDR3 coding sequence is TGTGCCAGCAGCTCCAATTGGTATTTCTCGACAGAAGGGTCCTACGAGCAGTACTTC. It yields the protein CASSSNWYFSTEGSYEQYF.

The rearrangement uses TRBV7-9 and TRBJ2-5; 8 bases line up with TRBD2. Germline-derived CDR1 and CDR2 are SEHNR and FQNEAQ (reference sequence). V trimming: 4 bases; J trimming: 3 bases; junction bases outside the gene matches: 1. The CDR3 totals 13 residues. This CDR3 is CASSSGGEETQYF. CDR3 DNA sequence: TGTGCCAGCAGCTCCGGGGGGGAAGAGACCCAGTACTTC. Combining the CDR3 with reference TRBV7-9 and TRBJ2-5 gives the whole variable domain DTGVSQNPRHKITKRGQNVTFRCDPISEHNRLYWYRQTLGQGPEFLTYFQNEAQLEKSRLLSDRFSAERPKGSFSTLEIQRTEQGDSAMYLCASSSGGEETQYFGPGTRLLVL.

The rearrangement uses TRBV6-5 and TRBJ2-1, with D unresolved. The CDR3 has 14 residues. The germline CDR1 and CDR2 sequences are MNHEY and SVGAGI. Trimming pared 7 bases from V and 0 bases from J, leaving 10 bases between. The DNA of the CDR3 is TGTGCCAGCACGGGCGGAAGCTCCTACAATGAGCAGTTCTTC. This gives the protein CASTGGSSYNEQFF.

This clone appeared once. The J gene is TRBJ2-3, the V gene TRBV3-1 (or the pseudogene TRBV3-2); TRBD1 matches 7 bases. Per the germline V gene, CDR1 is LGHDT and CDR2 is YNNKEL (reference sequence). The CDR3 has 17 residues. The V segment lost 1 base and the J segment 7 bases; nucleotides outside the gene matches: 14. The CDR3 is CASSQVKGAWGINTQYF. The CDR3 nucleotides read TGTGCCAGCAGCCAAGTTAAGGGGGCCTGGGGGATCAATACGCAGTATTTT.